The source of this T cell receptor (beta chain) is a study of cytomegalovirus exposure and HLA in healthy donors. In the case of this clone: Its specificity is not known.

Amplification used 60 Vbeta primers and 13 Jbeta primers. Repertoires were generated with immunoSEQ multiplex PCR, while TCRdb's copy carries only in-frame clones and drops some. The table lists some 65,000 clones, just over 65% of them singletons. Study observations and caveats: When the data were analyzed later, several of the most significant clusters appeared to be linked to common viral pathogens. Most TCRs appeared rarely, but some public TCRs recurred in many donors. Later analysis placed DRB1 highest and HLA-C lowest in TCR association rates, which differed by HLA locus.

V lost 2 bases and J 5 bases, leaving 9 bases between the germline ends. Germline V gene lookup returns CDR1 SGHTA and CDR2 FQGTGA. The CDR3 consists of 13 residues. The sequenced material came from PBMCs. This clonotype was sampled from a woman in her twenties or thirties in good health and CMV-seronegative. This chain connects TRBV7-3 to TRBJ2-5, with a possible D match to TRBD2 (5 bases). This CDR3 is CASSLDGEETQYF. The CDR3 DNA reads as TGTGCCAGCAGCTTAGATGGGGAGGAGACCCAGTACTTC. The full variable domain, completed using reference TRBV7-3 and TRBJ2-5, is GAGVSQTPSNKVTEKGKYVELRCDPISGHTALYWYRQSLGQGPEFLIYFQGTGAADDSGLPNDRFFAVRPEGSVSTLKIQRTERGDSAVYLCASSLDGEETQYFGPGTRLLVL.